This TCR beta chain came from a study of T cell clones after liver transplantation. Repertoires were generated with immunoSEQ multiplex PCR, while TCRdb's copy carries only in-frame clones and drops some. Seen here are over 25,000 clones, 90% to 95% observed once, and the top ten hold 26%. The ends lost 4 bases at V and 4 bases at J; junction bases unmatched: 12. The CDR3 is 17 residues long. CDR1 MGHRA and CDR2 YSYEKL come from the germline V gene. The TCR was taken from a human patient who received a liver transplant. Certain T cells may be donor cells from the graft. The sample in question was CD8+ T cells from blood, obtained 12 months after liver transplant. The chain links TRBV4-1 to TRBJ2-2; TRBD2 agrees at 7 bases. CDR3 loop: CASSLSGSGRGTGELFF. CDR3 bases: TGCGCCAGCAGCCTAAGCGGTAGCGGGCGGGGCACCGGGGAGCTGTTTTTT.